The source of this T cell receptor (beta chain) is a study of beta chain features in type 1 diabetes. As regards this clone: The antigen is not known.

Sequencing targeted expressed TCRB transcripts, as all isolated RNA had been reverse transcribed. About 3.6 million reads was the average for naive, central memory and regulatory T cell samples. The data were produced by immunoSEQ multiplex PCR, yet TCRdb's version contains in-frame clones alone and is incomplete. Here the sample spans 300,000 to 400,000 clones, over 8.5% being singletons. The V gene's germline CDR1 is ENHRY and CDR2 SYGVKD. The CDR3 loop spans 12 amino acids. V was shortened by 10 bases and J by 0 bases, with 9 bases between the two germline ends. Study results and limitations: Within each of all four CD4+ subsets, Type 1 diabetes patients had TCRB CDR3s that were moderately but significantly shorter.

The origin of this receptor is a man under 40 with type 1 diabetes. Material: central memory CD4+ T cells from blood. The V and J genes are TRBV10-3 and TRBJ2-5; D is undetermined. CDR3 in amino acids: CASTPYQETQYF. As DNA, the CDR3 is TGTGCCAGCACTCCGTACCAAGAGACCCAGTACTTC.